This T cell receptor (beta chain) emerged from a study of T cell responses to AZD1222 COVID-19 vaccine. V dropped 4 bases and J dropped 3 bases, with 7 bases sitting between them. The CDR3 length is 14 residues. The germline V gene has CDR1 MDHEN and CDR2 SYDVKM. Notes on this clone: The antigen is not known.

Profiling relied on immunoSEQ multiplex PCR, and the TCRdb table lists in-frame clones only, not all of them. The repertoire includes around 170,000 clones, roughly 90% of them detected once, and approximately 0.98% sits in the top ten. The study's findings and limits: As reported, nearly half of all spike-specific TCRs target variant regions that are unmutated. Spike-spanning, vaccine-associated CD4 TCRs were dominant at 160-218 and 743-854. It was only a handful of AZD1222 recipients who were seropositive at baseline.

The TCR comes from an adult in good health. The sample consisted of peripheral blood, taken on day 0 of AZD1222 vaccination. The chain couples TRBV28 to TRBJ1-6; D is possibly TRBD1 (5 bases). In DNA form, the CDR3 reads TGTGCCAGCAGTTCGGGACTCTATAATTCACCCCTCCACTTT. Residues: CASSSGLYNSPLHF. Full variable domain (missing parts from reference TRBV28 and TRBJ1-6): DVKVTQSSRYLVKRTGEKVFLECVQDMDHENMFWYRQDPGLGLRLIYFSYDVKMKEKGDIPEGYSVSREKKERFSLILESASTNQTSMYLCASSSGLYNSPLHFGNGTRLTVT.